This is a list of T cell receptor beta chains from one sample in a study of tumor-infiltrating lymphocytes in glioblastoma multiforme. TCRdb analysed the multiplex PCR reads with MiXCR anew, one entry per CDR3 protein. Among nearly 20,000 distinct CDR3 sequences listed, roughly 68% were seen once. The sample taken for sequencing was peripheral blood. The receptors were gathered from a male donor with glioblastoma. Each CDR3 is given with its conserved first and last residue. Fields, in order: CDR3 length, D gene, J gene, clone size, V gene, CDR3 DNA, CDR3 protein. The D gene is left open where the match is weak. Not every row has a clone size; where given, it reads once, few, many or a size class.

len: 13
d_gene: .
j_gene: TRBJ2-7
abundance: few
v_gene: TRBV20-1
CDR3nt: TGCAGTGCTAGAGATATGGCCGGTTACGAGCAGTACTTC
CDR3aa: CSARDMAGYEQYF

len: 13
d_gene: .
j_gene: TRBJ1-6
abundance: many
v_gene: TRBV12-3/TRBV12-4
CDR3nt: TGTGCCAGCAGTTTCGGGCCGAGTTCACCCCTCCACTTT
CDR3aa: CASSFGPSSPLHF

len: 15
d_gene: .
j_gene: TRBJ2-2
abundance: .
v_gene: TRBV11-1
CDR3nt: TGTGCCAGCAGCCTATCGACAGGACCCCTCGGGGAGCTGTTTTTT
CDR3aa: CASSLSTGPLGELFF

len: 15
d_gene: .
j_gene: TRBJ2-5
abundance: .
v_gene: TRBV4-1
CDR3nt: TGCGCCAGCAGCCAAGAAGGGGGGCAGGGGGGGACCCAGTGCTTC
CDR3aa: CASSQEGGQGGTQCF

len: 14
d_gene: TRBD1
j_gene: TRBJ2-6
abundance: many
v_gene: TRBV12-3/TRBV12-4
CDR3nt: TGTGCCAGCACCACAGGGGCTGGGGCCAACGTCCTGACTTTC
CDR3aa: CASTTGAGANVLTF

len: 16
d_gene: .
j_gene: TRBJ1-1
abundance: .
v_gene: TRBV6-5
CDR3nt: TGTGTCAGCAGCTGTGGGCGGGAGAGATATTACACTGAAGCTTTCTTT
CDR3aa: CVSSCGRERYYTEAFF

len: 13
d_gene: .
j_gene: TRBJ2-7
abundance: once
v_gene: TRBV11-1
CDR3nt: TGTGCCAGCACCCTGGACCAGGGGTTCGAGCAATACTTC
CDR3aa: CASTLDQGFEQYF

len: 13
d_gene: .
j_gene: TRBJ2-2
abundance: few
v_gene: TRBV7-9
CDR3nt: TGTGCCAGCAGCTTAGCGGCGGGCGTGGAGCTGTTTTTT
CDR3aa: CASSLAAGVELFF

len: 12
d_gene: TRBD1
j_gene: TRBJ1-2
abundance: .
v_gene: TRBV29-1
CDR3nt: TGCAGCGTTGCAGGGGGCGACTATGGCTACACCTTC
CDR3aa: CSVAGGDYGYTF

len: 16
d_gene: TRBD2
j_gene: TRBJ2-5
abundance: many
v_gene: TRBV5-4
CDR3nt: TGTGCCAGCAGCTTGGCCCGGGCTAGCGGTACAGAGACCCAGTACTTC
CDR3aa: CASSLARASGTETQYF

len: 16
d_gene: .
j_gene: TRBJ2-7
abundance: .
v_gene: TRBV4-1
CDR3nt: TGCGCCAGCAGCCAAGGGGACCCCCGGGAGTCCTACGAGCAGTACTTC
CDR3aa: CASSQGDPRESYEQYF

len: 13
d_gene: .
j_gene: TRBJ1-1
abundance: .
v_gene: TRBV2
CDR3nt: TGTGCCAGCAAGACGGAGAGGGACACTGAAGCTTTCTTT
CDR3aa: CASKTERDTEAFF

len: 17
d_gene: TRBD2
j_gene: TRBJ2-3
abundance: once
v_gene: TRBV30
CDR3nt: TGTGCCTGGACTGAGGGGACTAGCGGGAGTTCGGTGGATACGCAGTATTTT
CDR3aa: CAWTEGTSGSSVDTQYF

len: 14
d_gene: .
j_gene: TRBJ1-2
abundance: .
v_gene: TRBV5-6
CDR3nt: TGTGCCAGCAGCTTGGTAAGGGCCGGCTATGGCTACACCTTC
CDR3aa: CASSLVRAGYGYTF

len: 16
d_gene: TRBD2
j_gene: TRBJ2-3
abundance: .
v_gene: TRBV11-2
CDR3nt: TGTGCCAGCAGCCGGAGCGGGGGGATAAGCACAGATACGCAGTATTTT
CDR3aa: CASSRSGGISTDTQYF

len: 12
d_gene: .
j_gene: TRBJ2-1
abundance: .
v_gene: TRBV11-2
CDR3nt: TGTGCCAGCGGCTTTTGTTACAATGAGCAGTTCTTC
CDR3aa: CASGFCYNEQFF

len: 13
d_gene: TRBD1
j_gene: TRBJ2-7
abundance: .
v_gene: TRBV11-2
CDR3nt: TGTGCCAGCAGCCGAGACAGGGCATACGAGCAGTACTTC
CDR3aa: CASSRDRAYEQYF

len: 14
d_gene: .
j_gene: TRBJ1-1
abundance: .
v_gene: TRBV11-2
CDR3nt: TGTGCCAGCGGACAACGAGGGTGGGACACTGAAGCTCTCTTT
CDR3aa: CASGQRGWDTEALF

len: 13
d_gene: .
j_gene: TRBJ1-1
abundance: .
v_gene: TRBV11-3
CDR3nt: TGTGCCAGCAGCGGCGTGTCAAGCACTGAAGCTTTCTTT
CDR3aa: CASSGVSSTEAFF

len: 12
d_gene: .
j_gene: TRBJ2-7
abundance: .
v_gene: TRBV6-5
CDR3nt: TGTGCCAGCAGGGGGCAGGTGTACGAGCAGTACTTC
CDR3aa: CASRGQVYEQYF

len: 19
d_gene: TRBD1
j_gene: TRBJ1-1
abundance: .
v_gene: TRBV6-4
CDR3nt: TGTGCCCCAGTGAGTAGTCCTGCAGGGGGCCTTTTCGAGAACACTGAAGCTTTCTTT
CDR3aa: CAPVSSPAGGLFENTEAFF

len: 16
d_gene: TRBD1
j_gene: TRBJ2-3
abundance: .
v_gene: TRBV11-3
CDR3nt: TGTGCCAGCAGCCCCGGCGCCGACAGGGGCCTTGATACGCAGTATTTT
CDR3aa: CASSPGADRGLDTQYF

len: 13
d_gene: TRBD1
j_gene: TRBJ2-3
abundance: many
v_gene: TRBV29-1
CDR3nt: TGCAGCGGGACAGGGGGCGGGTCAGATACGCAGTATTTT
CDR3aa: CSGTGGGSDTQYF

len: 10
d_gene: .
j_gene: TRBJ2-7
abundance: .
v_gene: TRBV11-2
CDR3nt: TGTGCCAGCTTCGATCCCGAGCAGTACTTC
CDR3aa: CASFDPEQYF

len: 13
d_gene: .
j_gene: TRBJ2-7
abundance: .
v_gene: TRBV29-1
CDR3nt: TGTAGCGTTGGTCCTGGTGGGGGCAACGAGCAGTACTTC
CDR3aa: CSVGPGGGNEQYF

len: 16
d_gene: TRBD1
j_gene: TRBJ1-2
abundance: once
v_gene: TRBV11-2
CDR3nt: TGTGCCAGCAGCTTAATAGTCTTCGGACAGGGAGGCGGCTACACCTTC
CDR3aa: CASSLIVFGQGGGYTF

len: 14
d_gene: .
j_gene: TRBJ2-5
abundance: .
v_gene: TRBV12-3/TRBV12-4
CDR3nt: TGTGCCAGCAGTTCGAGAACGCCCCGAGAGACCCAGTACTTC
CDR3aa: CASSSRTPRETQYF

len: 14
d_gene: .
j_gene: TRBJ1-5
abundance: many
v_gene: TRBV5-1
CDR3nt: TGCGCCAGCAGCTTGGGACAGAGCAATCAGCCCCAGCATTTT
CDR3aa: CASSLGQSNQPQHF

len: 15
d_gene: .
j_gene: TRBJ2-7
abundance: .
v_gene: TRBV29-1
CDR3nt: TGCGGCGTCCAAATTTTAGCGTGGACGTCCTACGAGCAGTACTTC
CDR3aa: CGVQILAWTSYEQYF

len: 14
d_gene: TRBD2
j_gene: TRBJ2-1
abundance: few
v_gene: TRBV20-1
CDR3nt: TGCAGTGCTAGAACTAGCGGGAGGTACAATGAGCAGTTCTTC
CDR3aa: CSARTSGRYNEQFF

len: 14
d_gene: .
j_gene: TRBJ2-5
abundance: .
v_gene: TRBV11-2
CDR3nt: TGTGCCAGCAGCCTCGAGTGGGTCCAAGAGACCCAGTACTTC
CDR3aa: CASSLEWVQETQYF

len: 14
d_gene: TRBD1
j_gene: TRBJ1-1
abundance: .
v_gene: TRBV14
CDR3nt: TGTGCCAGCAGCTTACAGGGGGATATGACTGAAGCTTTCTTT
CDR3aa: CASSLQGDMTEAFF

len: 14
d_gene: .
j_gene: TRBJ1-1
abundance: many
v_gene: TRBV30
CDR3nt: TGTGCCTGGAACTACCCAGGGAGAGGCACTGAAGCTTTCTTT
CDR3aa: CAWNYPGRGTEAFF

len: 15
d_gene: .
j_gene: TRBJ2-7
abundance: .
v_gene: TRBV11-1
CDR3nt: TGTGCCAGCAGCCTCCGGGACACAGGACCCTACGAGCAGTACTTC
CDR3aa: CASSLRDTGPYEQYF

len: 12
d_gene: .
j_gene: TRBJ2-5
abundance: once
v_gene: TRBV29-1
CDR3nt: TGCAGCGTTCTTTCTCGAGGGGAGACCCAGTACTTC
CDR3aa: CSVLSRGETQYF

len: 13
d_gene: .
j_gene: TRBJ2-7
abundance: few
v_gene: TRBV5-1
CDR3nt: TGCGCCAGCAGTAGGACTCTTAACTACGGGCAGTACTTC
CDR3aa: CASSRTLNYGQYF

len: 14
d_gene: .
j_gene: TRBJ2-1
abundance: .
v_gene: TRBV11-2
CDR3nt: TGTGCCAGCAGCTTTCCAGAGGGAGGAAATGAGCAGTTCTTC
CDR3aa: CASSFPEGGNEQFF

len: 14
d_gene: TRBD2
j_gene: TRBJ2-7
abundance: once
v_gene: TRBV7-8
CDR3nt: TGTGCCACCAAAGCGGGAGGGAGCTCCTACGAGCAGTACTTC
CDR3aa: CATKAGGSSYEQYF

len: 14
d_gene: TRBD1
j_gene: TRBJ2-1
abundance: .
v_gene: TRBV11-2
CDR3nt: TGTGCCAGCAGCTTCCACGACAGGGGTTATGAGCAGTTCTTC
CDR3aa: CASSFHDRGYEQFF

len: 13
d_gene: .
j_gene: TRBJ1-2
abundance: .
v_gene: TRBV11-2
CDR3nt: TGTACCAGCAGCTTAGCGAGGGGCTATGGCTACGCCTTC
CDR3aa: CTSSLARGYGYAF

len: 13
d_gene: TRBD1
j_gene: TRBJ2-2
abundance: .
v_gene: TRBV29-1
CDR3nt: TGCAGCGTCCTAGGACAGGATGGCGTGGAGTTGTTTTTT
CDR3aa: CSVLGQDGVELFF

len: 14
d_gene: TRBD1
j_gene: TRBJ2-7
abundance: many
v_gene: TRBV5-1
CDR3nt: TGCGCCAGCAGCTTAGAGACAGGGGGTTTTGGGCAGTACTTC
CDR3aa: CASSLETGGFGQYF

len: 15
d_gene: .
j_gene: TRBJ2-6
abundance: .
v_gene: TRBV6-6
CDR3nt: TGTGCCAGCAGTTATACCAGTAGTGGGGCCAACGTCCCGACTTTC
CDR3aa: CASSYTSSGANVPTF

len: 16
d_gene: TRBD2
j_gene: TRBJ2-1
abundance: .
v_gene: TRBV5-1
CDR3nt: TGCGCCAGCAGACGAGCAGTCGGCGGGAGGGCAGACGAGCAGTTCTTC
CDR3aa: CASRRAVGGRADEQFF

len: 13
d_gene: .
j_gene: TRBJ2-1
abundance: .
v_gene: TRBV11-2
CDR3nt: TGTTCCAGCAGCTTAGATAGGGGGAATGAGCAGTTATTT
CDR3aa: CSSSLDRGNEQLF

len: 17
d_gene: .
j_gene: TRBJ1-1
abundance: .
v_gene: TRBV11-2
CDR3nt: TGTGCCGGCAGCGCACAGCCGGTACAGGGCGGGAGAGCTGAAGCTTTCTTT
CDR3aa: CAGSAQPVQGGRAEAFF

len: 12
d_gene: .
j_gene: TRBJ1-2
abundance: .
v_gene: TRBV20-1
CDR3nt: TGCAGTGCTCCGCAGGTGGACTATGGCTACACCTTC
CDR3aa: CSAPQVDYGYTF

len: 14
d_gene: TRBD2
j_gene: TRBJ2-2
abundance: .
v_gene: TRBV20-1
CDR3nt: TGCAGCGCGCGATATAGCGGGAGGGCCGGGGAGCTGCTTTTT
CDR3aa: CSARYSGRAGELLF

len: 13
d_gene: .
j_gene: TRBJ1-1
abundance: many
v_gene: TRBV5-1
CDR3nt: TGCGCCAGCGCCTTTGGGGGGGGGACTGAAGCTTTCTTT
CDR3aa: CASAFGGGTEAFF

len: 15
d_gene: .
j_gene: TRBJ2-7
abundance: once
v_gene: TRBV11-2
CDR3nt: TGTGCCAGCAGCATAGGGTTGGGAGGCTCCTACGAGCAGTACTTC
CDR3aa: CASSIGLGGSYEQYF

len: 14
d_gene: .
j_gene: TRBJ1-1
abundance: .
v_gene: TRBV29-1
CDR3nt: TGCAGCGTTGGCGCCCAGAGTATGAACACGGAAGCTTTCTTT
CDR3aa: CSVGAQSMNTEAFF

len: 20
d_gene: TRBD2
j_gene: TRBJ2-3
abundance: many
v_gene: TRBV6-5
CDR3nt: TGTGCCAGCAGTAGACAGGGAAGAGCACTAGCGGGAGCGCGCACAGATACGCAGTATTTT
CDR3aa: CASSRQGRALAGARTDTQYF

len: 15
d_gene: TRBD1
j_gene: TRBJ2-7
abundance: .
v_gene: TRBV11-2
CDR3nt: TGTGCCAGCAGCTCGGGACAGGGACCAACCTACGAGCAGTACTTC
CDR3aa: CASSSGQGPTYEQYF

len: 15
d_gene: .
j_gene: TRBJ1-6
abundance: many
v_gene: TRBV28
CDR3nt: TGTGCCAGCAGTTCAGGGGATAACTATAATTCACCCCTCCACTTT
CDR3aa: CASSSGDNYNSPLHF

len: 16
d_gene: .
j_gene: TRBJ1-2
abundance: medium-sized
v_gene: TRBV20-1
CDR3nt: TGCAGTGCTAGAGATAGATCAGCGTTCCCTAACTATGGCTACACCTTC
CDR3aa: CSARDRSAFPNYGYTF

len: 15
d_gene: .
j_gene: TRBJ2-7
abundance: .
v_gene: TRBV11-2
CDR3nt: TGTGTCAGCAGCTTGGAGGTTGGCAGGGCGTACGAGCACTACTTC
CDR3aa: CVSSLEVGRAYEHYF

len: 15
d_gene: .
j_gene: TRBJ1-5
abundance: .
v_gene: TRBV5-8
CDR3nt: TGTGCCAGCAGCCTAAAGGCGCAGAGCAATCAGCCCCAGCATTTT
CDR3aa: CASSLKAQSNQPQHF

len: 14
d_gene: TRBD1
j_gene: TRBJ1-2
abundance: large
v_gene: TRBV11-2
CDR3nt: TGTGCCAGCAGCACCGGGACAGGGGGGTTTGGCTACACCTTC
CDR3aa: CASSTGTGGFGYTF

len: 13
d_gene: .
j_gene: TRBJ1-2
abundance: .
v_gene: TRBV11-2
CDR3nt: .
CDR3aa: CASSFGSGNDYNF